This TCR beta chain comes out of a study of human T cells and chemical hapten exposure. In the study overall: While the approximately 24-week study was under way, patients received diphenylcyclopropenone on the scalp every week.

Time point given: patch test 2, 6 weeks after DPC sensitization. Treatment in this sample: therapeutic diphenylcyclopropenone sensitization with weekly scalp DPC. Each donor was an alopecia patient between 18 and 70 years of age who qualified for DPC. Sequencing started from total RNA isolated from unfractionated whole blood. Each CDR3 protein is one row after TCRdb ran MiXCR on the RACE reads. Counted here are about 94,000 distinct CDR3 sequences, about a tenth occurring once; the ten biggest clones make up approximately 1.9%. The CDR3 loop spans 16 amino acids. Trimming pared 5 bases from V and 2 bases from J, leaving 16 bases between. Per the germline V gene, CDR1 is SGHVS and CDR2 is FNYEAQ.

The source of this sequence is a woman aged 40 to 55 with alopecia areata. Some clones in this sample may be carry-over from other donors' samples. The specimen was whole blood, collected in connection with sensitization to the hapten diphenylcyclopropenone (DPC). This chain joins TRBV7-6 and TRBJ2-1; D is unclear. This chain's CDR3 is CASSRDSTWTYNEQFF. In DNA form, the CDR3 reads TGTGCCAGCAGCCGCGACTCCACGTGGACCTACAATGAGCAGTTCTTC. The full variable domain, rest sourced from reference TRBV7-6 and TRBJ2-1, is GAGVSQSPRYKVTKRGQDVALRCDPISGHVSLYWYRQALGQGPEFLTYFNYEAQQDKSGLPNDRFSAERPEGSISTLTIQRTEQRDSAMYRCASSRDSTWTYNEQFFGPGTRLTVL.